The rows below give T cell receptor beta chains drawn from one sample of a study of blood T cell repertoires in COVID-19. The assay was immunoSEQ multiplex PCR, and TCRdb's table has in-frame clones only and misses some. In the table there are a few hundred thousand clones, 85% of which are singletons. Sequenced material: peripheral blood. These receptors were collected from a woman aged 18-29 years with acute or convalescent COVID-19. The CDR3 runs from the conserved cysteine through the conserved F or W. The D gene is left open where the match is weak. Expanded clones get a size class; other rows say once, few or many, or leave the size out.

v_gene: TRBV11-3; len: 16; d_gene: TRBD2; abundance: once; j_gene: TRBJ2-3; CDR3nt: TGTGCCAGCAGCCTTACACTAGCGGAGGGCACAGATACGCAGTATTTT; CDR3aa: CASSLTLAEGTDTQYF
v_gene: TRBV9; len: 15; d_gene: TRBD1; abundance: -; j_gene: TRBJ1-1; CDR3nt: TGTGCCAGCAGCGTAGAGGGCCGACAGGGGACTGAAGCTTTCTTT; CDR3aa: CASSVEGRQGTEAFF
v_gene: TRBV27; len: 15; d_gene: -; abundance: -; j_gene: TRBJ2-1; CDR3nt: TGTGCCAGCAGTTTGACACACTCTTCCTACAATGAGCAGTTCTTC; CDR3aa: CASSLTHSSYNEQFF
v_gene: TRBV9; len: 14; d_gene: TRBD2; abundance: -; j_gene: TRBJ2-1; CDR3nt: TGTGCCAGCAGCGTAGTGGCTAGCGGAAATGAGCAGTTCTTC; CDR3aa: CASSVVASGNEQFF
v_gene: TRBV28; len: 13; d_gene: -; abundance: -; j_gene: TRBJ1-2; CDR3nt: TGTGCTATCAGGGGTCAGGGTAACTATGGCTACACCTTC; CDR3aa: CAIRGQGNYGYTF
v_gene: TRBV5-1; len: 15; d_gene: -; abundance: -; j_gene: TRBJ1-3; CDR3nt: TGCGCCAGCAGCTTGTGCGGGGCCTCAGGAAACACCATATATTTT; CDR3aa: CASSLCGASGNTIYF
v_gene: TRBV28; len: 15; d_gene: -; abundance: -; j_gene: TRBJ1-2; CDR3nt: TGTGCCAGCAGGGACGGGCGGGAGCACCTCTATGGCTACACCTTC; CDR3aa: CASRDGREHLYGYTF
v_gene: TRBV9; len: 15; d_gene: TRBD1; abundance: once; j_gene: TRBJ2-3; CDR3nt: TGTGCCAGCACTCGTTCGGGACAGGGCACAGATACGCAGTATTTT; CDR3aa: CASTRSGQGTDTQYF
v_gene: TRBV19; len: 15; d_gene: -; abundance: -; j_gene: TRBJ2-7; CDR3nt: TGTGCCAGTAGTATAGACGCGGGGGACATTAAGGAGCAGTACTTC; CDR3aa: CASSIDAGDIKEQYF
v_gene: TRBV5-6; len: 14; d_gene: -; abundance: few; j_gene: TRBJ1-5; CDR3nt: TGTGCCAGCACCCGGGGGGGTAGCAATCAGCCCCAGCATTTT; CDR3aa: CASTRGGSNQPQHF
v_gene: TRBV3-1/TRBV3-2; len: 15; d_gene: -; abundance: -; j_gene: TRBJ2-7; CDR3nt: TGTGCCAGCAGCCAGGGAGGACGGGGCCCCTACGAGCAGTACTTC; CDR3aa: CASSQGGRGPYEQYF
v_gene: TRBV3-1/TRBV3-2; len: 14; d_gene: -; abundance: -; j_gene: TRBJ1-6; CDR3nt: TGTGCCAGCAGACGAGCGGACTGGAGTTCACCCCTCCACTTT; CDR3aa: CASRRADWSSPLHF
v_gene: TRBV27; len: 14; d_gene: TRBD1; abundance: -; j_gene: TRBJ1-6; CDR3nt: TGTGCCAGCAGTTTAGGGACAGGGGTTTCACCCCTCCACTTT; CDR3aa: CASSLGTGVSPLHF
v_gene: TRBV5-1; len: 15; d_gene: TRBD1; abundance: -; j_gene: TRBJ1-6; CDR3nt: TGCGCCAGCAGCTTGGAGGGACAGGGTAATTCACCCCTCCACTTT; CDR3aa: CASSLEGQGNSPLHF
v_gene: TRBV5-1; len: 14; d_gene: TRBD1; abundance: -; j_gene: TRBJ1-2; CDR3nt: TGCGCCAGACCCCGCCGGGACAGGGTGGATGGCTACACCTTC; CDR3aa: CARPRRDRVDGYTF
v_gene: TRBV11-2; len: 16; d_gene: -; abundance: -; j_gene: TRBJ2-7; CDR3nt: TGTGCCAGCAGCTTAGAAGGGGGTAGCGCCTCTTACGAGCAGTACTTC; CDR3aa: CASSLEGGSASYEQYF
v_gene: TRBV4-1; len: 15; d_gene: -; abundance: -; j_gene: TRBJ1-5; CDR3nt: TGCGCCAGCAGCCAAGAACCGGGGACAAATCAGCCCCAGCATTTT; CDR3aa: CASSQEPGTNQPQHF
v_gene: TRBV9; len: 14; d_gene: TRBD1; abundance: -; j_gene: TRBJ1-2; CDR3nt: TGTGCCAGCAGCGTTTCGACAGGGAGATATGGCTACACCTTC; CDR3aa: CASSVSTGRYGYTF
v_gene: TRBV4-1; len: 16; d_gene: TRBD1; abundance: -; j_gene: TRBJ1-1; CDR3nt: TGCGCCAGCAGCCATCCTCTGGGACAGACATACACTGAAGCTTTCTTT; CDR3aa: CASSHPLGQTYTEAFF
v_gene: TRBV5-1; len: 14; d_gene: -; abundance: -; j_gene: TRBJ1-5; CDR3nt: TGCGCCAGCAGCTTGGGTGCAGGGGATCAGCCCCAGCATTTT; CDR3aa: CASSLGAGDQPQHF
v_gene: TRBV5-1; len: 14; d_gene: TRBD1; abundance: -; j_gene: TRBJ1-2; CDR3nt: TGCGCCAGCAGCTTGGGGCAGGGGGCTGATGGCTACACCTTC; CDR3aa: CASSLGQGADGYTF
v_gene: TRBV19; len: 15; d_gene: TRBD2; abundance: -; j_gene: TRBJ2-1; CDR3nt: TGTGCCAGTAGTATCGGACTAGCGGGGGCCTCTGGGCAGTTCTTC; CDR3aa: CASSIGLAGASGQFF
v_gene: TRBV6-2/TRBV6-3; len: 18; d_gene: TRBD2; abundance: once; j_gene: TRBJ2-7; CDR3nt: TGTGCCAGCAGTCCGCTCGCGGGGACTAGCGGGAGGCGGCGCGAGCAGTACTTC; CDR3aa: CASSPLAGTSGRRREQYF
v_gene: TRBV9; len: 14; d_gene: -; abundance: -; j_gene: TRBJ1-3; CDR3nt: TGTGCCAGCAGCGATGGGGGCCCTGGAAACACCATATATTTT; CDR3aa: CASSDGGPGNTIYF
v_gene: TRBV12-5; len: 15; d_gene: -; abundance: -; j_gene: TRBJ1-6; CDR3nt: TGTGCTAGTGGCGGGGGAGTCACCTATAATTCACCCCTCCACTTT; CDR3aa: CASGGGVTYNSPLHF
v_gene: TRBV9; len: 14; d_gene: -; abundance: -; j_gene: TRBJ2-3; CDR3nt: TGTGCCAGCACCTCAGGAGGGTACACAGATACGCAGTATTTT; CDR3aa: CASTSGGYTDTQYF
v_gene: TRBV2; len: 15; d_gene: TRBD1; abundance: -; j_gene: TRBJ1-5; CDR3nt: TGTGCCAGCAGCCCCGAGACAGGGGGCGGTCAGCCCCAGCATTTT; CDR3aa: CASSPETGGGQPQHF
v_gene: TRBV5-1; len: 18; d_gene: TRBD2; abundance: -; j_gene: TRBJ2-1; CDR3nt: TGCGCCAGCAGCTTGCTCCCCTCTAGCGGTTCCTTCTACAATGAGCAGTTCTTC; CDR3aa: CASSLLPSSGSFYNEQFF
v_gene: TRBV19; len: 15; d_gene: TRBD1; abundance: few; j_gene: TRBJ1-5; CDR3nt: TGTGCCAGTAGTATACCTAGGACAGGGGACCAGCCCCAGCATTTT; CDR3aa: CASSIPRTGDQPQHF
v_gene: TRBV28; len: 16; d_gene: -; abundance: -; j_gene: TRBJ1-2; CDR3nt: TGTGCCAGCAGTTTAGAGAAGGTCAGCAGGGCCTCTGGCTACACCTTC; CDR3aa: CASSLEKVSRASGYTF
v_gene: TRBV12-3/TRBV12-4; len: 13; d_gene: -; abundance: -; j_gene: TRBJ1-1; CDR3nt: TGTGCCAGCAGTTTGGGGGGAGGGACTGAAGCTTTCTTT; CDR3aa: CASSLGGGTEAFF
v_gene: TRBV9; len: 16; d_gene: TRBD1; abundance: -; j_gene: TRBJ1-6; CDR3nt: TGTGCCAGCAGCGGCGCACGGGACAGGGGTTATTCACCCCTCCACTTT; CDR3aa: CASSGARDRGYSPLHF
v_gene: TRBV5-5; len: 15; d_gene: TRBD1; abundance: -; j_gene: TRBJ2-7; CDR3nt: TGTGCCAGCAGCTTGCAGGCAGGGGGTATGAACGAGCAGTACTTC; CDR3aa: CASSLQAGGMNEQYF
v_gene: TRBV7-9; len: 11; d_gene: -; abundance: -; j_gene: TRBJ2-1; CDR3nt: TGTGCCAGTAGCGCCCGGGGTGAGCAGTTCTTC; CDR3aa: CASSARGEQFF
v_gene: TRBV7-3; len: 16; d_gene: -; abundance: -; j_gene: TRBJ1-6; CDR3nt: TGTGCCAGCAGCTTAATGGGTAAGGGGGAAAATTCACCCCTCCACTTT; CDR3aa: CASSLMGKGENSPLHF
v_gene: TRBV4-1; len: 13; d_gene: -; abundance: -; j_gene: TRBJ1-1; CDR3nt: TGCGCCAGCAGCCGTCAGGGAAACACTGAAGCTTTCTTT; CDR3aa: CASSRQGNTEAFF
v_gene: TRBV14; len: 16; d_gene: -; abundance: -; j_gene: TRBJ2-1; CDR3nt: TGTGCCAGCAGCCAAGATATTATTGGTAGTTTGAATGAGCAGTTCTTC; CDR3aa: CASSQDIIGSLNEQFF
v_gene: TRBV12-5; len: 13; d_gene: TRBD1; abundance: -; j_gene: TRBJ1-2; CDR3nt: TGTGCTAGTGTACGGACAGGGCTTAATGGCTACACCTTC; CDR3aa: CASVRTGLNGYTF
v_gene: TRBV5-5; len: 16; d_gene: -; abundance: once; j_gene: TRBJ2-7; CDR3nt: TGTGCCAGCAGCTTGAATTCTTTCCGGGGAAACTACGAGCAGTACTTC; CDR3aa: CASSLNSFRGNYEQYF
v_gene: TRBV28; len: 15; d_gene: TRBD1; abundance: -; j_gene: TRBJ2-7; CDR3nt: TGTGCCAGCAGAGCCCCCGGGACAGGGAGGTACGAGCAGTACTTC; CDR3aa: CASRAPGTGRYEQYF
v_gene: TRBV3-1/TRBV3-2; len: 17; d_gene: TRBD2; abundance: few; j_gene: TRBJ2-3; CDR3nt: TGTGCCAGCAGCCCCCCCACTAGCGGGAGCAATCCAGATACGCAGTATTTT; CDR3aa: CASSPPTSGSNPDTQYF
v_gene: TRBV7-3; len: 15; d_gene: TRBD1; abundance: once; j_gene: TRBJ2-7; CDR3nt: TGTGCCAGCAGTCCTGGACAGGGGGCCTCCTACGAGCAGTACTTC; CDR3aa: CASSPGQGASYEQYF
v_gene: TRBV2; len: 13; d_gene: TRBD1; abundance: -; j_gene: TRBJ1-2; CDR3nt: TGTGCCAGCAATAGGGGACAGGAGAGGGGCTACACCTTC; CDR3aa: CASNRGQERGYTF